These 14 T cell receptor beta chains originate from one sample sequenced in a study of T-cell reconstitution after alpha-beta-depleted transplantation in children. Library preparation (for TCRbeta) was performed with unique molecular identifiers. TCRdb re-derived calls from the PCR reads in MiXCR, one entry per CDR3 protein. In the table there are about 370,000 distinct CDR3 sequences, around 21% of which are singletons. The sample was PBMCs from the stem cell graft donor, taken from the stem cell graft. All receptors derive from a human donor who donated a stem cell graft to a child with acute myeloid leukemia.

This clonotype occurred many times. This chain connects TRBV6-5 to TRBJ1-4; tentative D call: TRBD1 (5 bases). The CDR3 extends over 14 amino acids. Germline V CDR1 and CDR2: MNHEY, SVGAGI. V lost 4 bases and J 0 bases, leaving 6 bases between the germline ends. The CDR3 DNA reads TGTGCCAGCAGTTTGGGGGCAACTAATGAAAAACTGTTTTTT. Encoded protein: CASSLGATNEKLFF.

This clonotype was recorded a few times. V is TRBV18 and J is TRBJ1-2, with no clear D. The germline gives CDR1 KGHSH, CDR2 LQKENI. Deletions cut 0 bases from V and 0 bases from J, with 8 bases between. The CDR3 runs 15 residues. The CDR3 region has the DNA TGTGCCAGCTCACCACCGGCGAGTACTAACTATGGCTACACCTTC. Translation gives CASSPPASTNYGYTF. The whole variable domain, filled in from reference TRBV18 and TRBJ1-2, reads NAGVMQNPRHLVRRRGQEARLRCSPMKGHSHVYWYRQLPEEGLKFMVYLQKENIIDESGMPKERFSAEFPKEGPSILRIQQVVRGDSAAYFCASSPPASTNYGYTFGSGTRLTVV.

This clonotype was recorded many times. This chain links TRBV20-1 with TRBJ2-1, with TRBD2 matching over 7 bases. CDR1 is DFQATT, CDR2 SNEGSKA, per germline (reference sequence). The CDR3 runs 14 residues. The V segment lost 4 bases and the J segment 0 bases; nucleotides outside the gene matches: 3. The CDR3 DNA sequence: TGCAGTGCTACAGCGGGACGCTCCTACAATGAGCAGTTCTTC. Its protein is CSATAGRSYNEQFF.

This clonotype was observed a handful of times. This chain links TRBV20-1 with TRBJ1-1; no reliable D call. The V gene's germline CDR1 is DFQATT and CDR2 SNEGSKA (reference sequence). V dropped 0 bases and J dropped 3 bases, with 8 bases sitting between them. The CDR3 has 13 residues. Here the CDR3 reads CSARDGGDTEAFF. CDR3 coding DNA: TGCAGTGCTAGAGATGGCGGGGACACTGAAGCTTTCTTT.

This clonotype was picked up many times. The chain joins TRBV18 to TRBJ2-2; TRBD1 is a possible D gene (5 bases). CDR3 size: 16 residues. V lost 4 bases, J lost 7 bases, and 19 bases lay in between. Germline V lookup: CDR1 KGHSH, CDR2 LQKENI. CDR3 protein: CASSLQGVKSGGELFF. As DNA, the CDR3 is TGTGCCAGCTCACTTCAGGGTGTGAAGTCCGGCGGGGAGCTGTTTTTT.

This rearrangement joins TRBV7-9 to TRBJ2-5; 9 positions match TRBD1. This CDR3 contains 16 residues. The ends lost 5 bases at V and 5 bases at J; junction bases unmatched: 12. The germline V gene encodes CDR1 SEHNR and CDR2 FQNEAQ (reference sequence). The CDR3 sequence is CASSPIGTGRWETQYF. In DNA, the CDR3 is TGTGCCAGCAGCCCTATTGGGACAGGGCGGTGGGAGACCCAGTACTTC.

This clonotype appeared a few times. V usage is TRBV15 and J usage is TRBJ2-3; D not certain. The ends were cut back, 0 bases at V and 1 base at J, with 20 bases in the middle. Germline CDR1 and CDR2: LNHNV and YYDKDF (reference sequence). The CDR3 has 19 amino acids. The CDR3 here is CATSRERPRLSPGTDTQYF. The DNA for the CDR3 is TGTGCCACCAGCAGAGAGAGGCCCCGTCTTTCGCCTGGCACAGATACGCAGTATTTT. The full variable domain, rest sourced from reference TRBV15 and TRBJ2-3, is DAMVIQNPRYQVTQFGKPVTLSCSQTLNHNVMYWYQQKSSQAPKLLFHYYDKDFNNEADTPDNFQSRRPNTSFCFLDIRSPGLGDTAMYLCATSRERPRLSPGTDTQYFGPGTRLTVL.

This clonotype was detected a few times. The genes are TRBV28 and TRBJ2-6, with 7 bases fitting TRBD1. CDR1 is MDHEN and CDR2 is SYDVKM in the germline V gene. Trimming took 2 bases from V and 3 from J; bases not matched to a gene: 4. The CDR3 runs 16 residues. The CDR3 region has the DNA TGTGCCAGCAGTTTAGCCAGGGGGTTTGGGGCCAACGTCCTGACTTTC. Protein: CASSLARGFGANVLTF. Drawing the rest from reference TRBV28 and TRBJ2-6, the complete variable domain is DVKVTQSSRYLVKRTGEKVFLECVQDMDHENMFWYRQDPGLGLRLIYFSYDVKMKEKGDIPEGYSVSREKKERFSLILESASTNQTSMYLCASSLARGFGANVLTFGAGSRLTVL.

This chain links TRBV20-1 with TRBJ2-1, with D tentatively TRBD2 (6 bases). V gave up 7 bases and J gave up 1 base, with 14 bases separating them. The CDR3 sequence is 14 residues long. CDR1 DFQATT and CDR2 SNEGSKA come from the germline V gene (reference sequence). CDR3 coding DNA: TGCAGTGTGAGGGGTGCGGGGTCCTACAATGAGCAGTTCTTC. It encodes CSVRGAGSYNEQFF.

The DNA of the CDR3 is TGCAGTGCTAGAGATTCCGGCGGGTACGAGCAGTACTTC. This encodes CSARDSGGYEQYF. V usage is TRBV20-1 and J usage is TRBJ2-7; tentative D call: TRBD2 (5 bases). Trimming shortened V by 0 bases and J by 4 bases, and 10 bases separated the two germline ends. The CDR3 length is 13 residues. Looked up from germline, CDR1 is DFQATT and CDR2 is SNEGSKA (reference sequence).

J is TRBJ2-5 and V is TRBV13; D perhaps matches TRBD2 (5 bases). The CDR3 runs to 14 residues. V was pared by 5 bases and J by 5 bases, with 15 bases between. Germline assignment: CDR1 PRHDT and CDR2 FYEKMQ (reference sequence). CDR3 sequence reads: CASSPLRVRETQYF. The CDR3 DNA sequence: TGTGCCAGCAGCCCCTTGAGGGTAAGGGAGACCCAGTACTTC.

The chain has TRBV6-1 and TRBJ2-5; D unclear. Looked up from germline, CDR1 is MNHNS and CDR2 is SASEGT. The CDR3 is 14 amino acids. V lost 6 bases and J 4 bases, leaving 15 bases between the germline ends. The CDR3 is CASRAEQVPETQYF. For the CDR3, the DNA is TGTGCCAGCAGGGCGGAGCAGGTGCCAGAGACCCAGTACTTC.

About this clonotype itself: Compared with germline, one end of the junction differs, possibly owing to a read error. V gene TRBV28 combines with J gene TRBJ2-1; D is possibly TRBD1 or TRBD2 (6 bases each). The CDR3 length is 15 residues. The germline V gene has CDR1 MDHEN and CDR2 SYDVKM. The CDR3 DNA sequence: TGTGCCAGCAGCTTATGGGGGGCGGCCTACAATGAGCAGTTCTTC. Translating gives CASSLWGAAYNEQFF.

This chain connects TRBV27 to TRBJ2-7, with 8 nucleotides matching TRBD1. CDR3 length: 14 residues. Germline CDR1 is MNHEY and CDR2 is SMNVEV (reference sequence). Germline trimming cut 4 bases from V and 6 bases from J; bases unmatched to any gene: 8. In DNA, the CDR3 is TGTGCCAGCAGTTCCTTGGACAGGGTCGGCGAGCAGTACTTC. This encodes CASSSLDRVGEQYF.